This TCR beta chain stems from a study of PD-1 blockade in classical Hodgkin lymphoma. This CDR3 has 14 amino acids. Germline V gene lookup returns CDR1 LNHDA and CDR2 SQIVND (reference sequence). Trimming cost V 5 bases and J 0 bases, with 11 bases left between them. TCRdb's copy holds only in-frame clones and misses some; the assay was immunoSEQ multiplex PCR. The table lists some 90,000 clones, nearly 85% of them singletons, with more than 15% in the top ten. The time point here: cycle 4 day 1 (C4D1), after more than five weeks of nivolumab. No patient escaped relapse after autologous stem cell transplantation, and brentuximab vedotin exposure varied.

The receptor comes from a human donor with classical Hodgkin lymphoma. The chain has TRBV19 and TRBJ2-7; the D is unclear. The sample was peripheral blood mononuclear cells (PBMCs), taken before the fourth cycle of nivolumab. The CDR3 region is CASSLARLSYEQYF. CDR3 nucleotides: TGTGCCAGTAGTCTCGCGCGACTCTCCTACGAGCAGTACTTC.